The 6 T cell receptor beta chains below come from one sample, sequenced in a study of OX40 agonist ivuxolimab in advanced cancers. Clones were read by immunoSEQ multiplex PCR, and TCRdb kept only the in-frame ones, dropping some. The sample has fewer than 90,000 clones, roughly 88% seen once. The material sequenced was CD4+ or CD8+ T cells sorted from blood, taken in a trial of the OX40 agonist ivuxolimab. The receptors were sampled from an adult with an advanced solid tumor such as melanoma, head and neck, liver or kidney cancer.

The chain joins TRBV4-2 to TRBJ2-3, with no clear D. The ends were cut back, 1 base at V and 2 bases at J, with 13 bases in the middle. Germline CDR1 and CDR2: LGHNA and YNFKEQ. This CDR3 has 16 residues. CDR3 in DNA: TGTGCCAGCAGCCAAGCTCCTGGGCTACTCACAGATACGCAGTATTTT. Translated: CASSQAPGLLTDTQYF.

The chain employs TRBV5-1 and TRBJ2-3, with D possibly called TRBD1 or TRBD2 (6 bases each). Germline lookup yields CDR1 SGHRS and CDR2 YFSETQ. Trimming removed 6 bases from V and 4 bases from J, with 15 bases in between. The CDR3 is made up of 14 amino acids. CDR3 DNA sequence: TGCGCCAGCACCCAGGAAGGGGGGCCAGATACGCAGTATTTT. Its protein is CASTQEGGPDTQYF.

The chain uses TRBV19 and TRBJ2-6, with a weak D call TRBD1 (6 bases). Trimming removed 7 bases at V and 4 bases at J, with 11 bases between. CDR1 and CDR2 (germline): LNHDA, SQIVND (reference sequence). The CDR3 consists of 14 residues. The CDR3 coding sequence is TGTGCCAGTACCACAGGGTACGGGGCCAACGTCCTGACTTTC. Translating gives CASTTGYGANVLTF.

The chain carries TRBV4-3 and TRBJ2-7; 7 bases map to TRBD2. The CDR3 consists of 14 residues. Germline CDR1 reads LGHNA; CDR2 reads YSLEER. V lost 4 bases and J lost 3; bases outside the gene matches: 6. The CDR3 protein is CASSLRTSHYEQYF. DNA for the CDR3: TGCGCCAGCAGCCTAAGGACTAGTCACTACGAGCAGTACTTC.

The gene calls are TRBV28 and TRBJ1-3; no definite D call. V lost 5 bases, J lost 8 bases, and 7 bases lay in between. The CDR3 totals 11 residues. Germline V gene lookup returns CDR1 MDHEN and CDR2 SYDVKM. The CDR3 nucleotides are TGTGCCAGCAGTGACTTGGACACCATATATTTT. It is translated as CASSDLDTIYF.

The chain carries TRBV7-8 and TRBJ2-2; D uncertain. Trimming shortened V by 2 bases and J by 5 bases, and 12 bases separated the two germline ends. CDR3 length: 15 residues. CDR1 and CDR2 (germline): SGHVS, FQNEAQ. CDR3 sequence (DNA): TGTGCCAGCAGCTTAAATTCCCTTGTGACCGGGGAGCTGTTTTTT. It yields the protein CASSLNSLVTGELFF.